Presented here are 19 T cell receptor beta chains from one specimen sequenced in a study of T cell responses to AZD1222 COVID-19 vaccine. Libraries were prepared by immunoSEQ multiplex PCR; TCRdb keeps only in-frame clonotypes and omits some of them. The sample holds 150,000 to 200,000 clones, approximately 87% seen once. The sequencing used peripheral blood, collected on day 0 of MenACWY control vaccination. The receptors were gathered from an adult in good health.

The CDR3 DNA is TGTGCCAGTAGTATTCTGCCACCTTCACCAGATACGCAGTATTTT. Translation: CASSILPPSPDTQYF. The V and J genes are TRBV19 and TRBJ2-3, with D unclear. Trimming took off 3 bases at V and 4 bases at J, with 14 bases between the two ends. The CDR3 length is 15 residues. Germline-derived CDR1 and CDR2 are LNHDA and SQIVND (reference sequence).

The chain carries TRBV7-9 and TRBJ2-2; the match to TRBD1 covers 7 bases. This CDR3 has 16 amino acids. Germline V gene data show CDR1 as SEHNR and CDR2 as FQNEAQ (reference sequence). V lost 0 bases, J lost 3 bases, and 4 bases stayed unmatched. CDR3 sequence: CASSLARDSHTGELFF. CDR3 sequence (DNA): TGTGCCAGCAGCTTAGCTCGGGACAGTCACACCGGGGAGCTGTTTTTT.

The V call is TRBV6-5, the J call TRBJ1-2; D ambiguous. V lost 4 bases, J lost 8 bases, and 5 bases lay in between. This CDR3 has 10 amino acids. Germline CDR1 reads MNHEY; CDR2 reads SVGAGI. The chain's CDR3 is CASSSKGYTF. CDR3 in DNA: TGTGCCAGCAGTTCCAAGGGCTACACCTTC.

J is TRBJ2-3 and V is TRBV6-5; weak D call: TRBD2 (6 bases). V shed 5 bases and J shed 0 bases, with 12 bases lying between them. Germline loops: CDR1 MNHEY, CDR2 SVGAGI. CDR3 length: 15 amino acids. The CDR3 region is CASSPGTQSTDTQYF. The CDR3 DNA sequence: TGTGCCAGCAGTCCCGGGACTCAGAGCACAGATACGCAGTATTTT.

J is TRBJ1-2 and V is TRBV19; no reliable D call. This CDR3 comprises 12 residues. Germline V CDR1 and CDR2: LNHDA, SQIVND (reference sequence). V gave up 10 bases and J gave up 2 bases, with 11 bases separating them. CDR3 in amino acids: CAKDIMNYGYTF. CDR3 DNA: TGTGCCAAAGACATTATGAACTATGGCTACACCTTC.

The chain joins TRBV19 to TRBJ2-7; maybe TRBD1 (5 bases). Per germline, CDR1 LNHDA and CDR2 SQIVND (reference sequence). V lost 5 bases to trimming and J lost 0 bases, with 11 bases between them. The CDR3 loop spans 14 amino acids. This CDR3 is CASSLDTYSYEQYF. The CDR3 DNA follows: TGTGCCAGTAGTTTGGACACCTACTCCTACGAGCAGTACTTC. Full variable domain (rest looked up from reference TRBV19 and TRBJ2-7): DGGITQSPKYLFRKEGQNVTLSCEQNLNHDAMYWYRQDPGQGLRLIYYSQIVNDFQKGDIAEGYSVSREKKESFPLTVTSAQKNPTAFYLCASSLDTYSYEQYFGPGTRLTVT.

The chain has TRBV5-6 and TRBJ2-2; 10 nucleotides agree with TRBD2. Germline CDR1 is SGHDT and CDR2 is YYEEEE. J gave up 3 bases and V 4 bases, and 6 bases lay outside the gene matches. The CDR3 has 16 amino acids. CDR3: CASSPRTSGYTGELFF. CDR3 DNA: TGTGCCAGCAGCCCAAGGACTAGCGGATACACCGGGGAGCTGTTTTTT.

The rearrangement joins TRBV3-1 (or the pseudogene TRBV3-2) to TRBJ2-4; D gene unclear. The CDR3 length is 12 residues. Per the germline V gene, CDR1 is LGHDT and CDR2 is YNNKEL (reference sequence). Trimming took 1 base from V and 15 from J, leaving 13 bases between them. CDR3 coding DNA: TGTGCCAGCAGCCAAGGGGTGAAATCACGGTACTTC. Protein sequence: CASSQGVKSRYF.

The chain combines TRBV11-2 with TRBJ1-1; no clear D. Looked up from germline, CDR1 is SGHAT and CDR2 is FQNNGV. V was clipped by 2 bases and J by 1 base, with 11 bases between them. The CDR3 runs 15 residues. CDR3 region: CASSLSDLPNTEAFF. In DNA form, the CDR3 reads TGTGCCAGCAGCTTATCCGACCTCCCGAACACTGAAGCTTTCTTT.

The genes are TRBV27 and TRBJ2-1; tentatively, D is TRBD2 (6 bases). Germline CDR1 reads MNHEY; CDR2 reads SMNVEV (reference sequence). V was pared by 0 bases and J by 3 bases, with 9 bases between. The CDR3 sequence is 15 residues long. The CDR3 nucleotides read TGTGCCAGCAGTTTATCAGGGAGGAACTACAATGAGCAGTTCTTC. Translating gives CASSLSGRNYNEQFF.

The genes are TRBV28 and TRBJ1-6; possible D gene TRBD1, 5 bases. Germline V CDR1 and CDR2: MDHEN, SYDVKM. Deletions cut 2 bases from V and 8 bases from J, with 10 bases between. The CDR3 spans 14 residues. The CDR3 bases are TGTGCCAGCAGTTTAAGAGGGACTGATTCACCCCTCCACTTT. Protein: CASSLRGTDSPLHF.

The DNA of the CDR3 is TGTGCCAGCAGTCTCTCTCCGGGGGGGGCTCAGCCCCAGCATTTT. Its translation is CASSLSPGGAQPQHF. The V and J genes are TRBV27 and TRBJ1-5; TRBD1 is a possible D gene (6 bases). Germline V gives CDR1 MNHEY, CDR2 SMNVEV (reference sequence). This CDR3 region has 15 residues. Trimming stripped 5 bases from V and 6 bases from J, with 17 bases between.

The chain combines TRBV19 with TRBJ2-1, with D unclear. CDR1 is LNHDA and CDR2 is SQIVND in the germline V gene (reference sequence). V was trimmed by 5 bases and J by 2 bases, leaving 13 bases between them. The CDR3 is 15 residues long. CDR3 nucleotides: TGTGCCAGTAGTGATCTTGATGGAGCCTACAATGAGCAGTTCTTC. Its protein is CASSDLDGAYNEQFF.

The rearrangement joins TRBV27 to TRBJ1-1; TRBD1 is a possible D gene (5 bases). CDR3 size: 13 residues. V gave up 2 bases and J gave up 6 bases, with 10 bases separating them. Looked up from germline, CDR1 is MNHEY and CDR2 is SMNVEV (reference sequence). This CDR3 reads CASSLGGMAEAFF. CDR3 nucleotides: TGTGCCAGCAGTTTAGGGGGGATGGCTGAAGCTTTCTTT.

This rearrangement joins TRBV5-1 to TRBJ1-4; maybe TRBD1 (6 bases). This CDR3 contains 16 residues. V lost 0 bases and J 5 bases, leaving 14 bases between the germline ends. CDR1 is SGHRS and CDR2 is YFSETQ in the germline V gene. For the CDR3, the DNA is TGCGCCAGCAGCTTGGCCGGTACAGGGCCCAATGAAAAACTGTTTTTT. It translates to CASSLAGTGPNEKLFF.

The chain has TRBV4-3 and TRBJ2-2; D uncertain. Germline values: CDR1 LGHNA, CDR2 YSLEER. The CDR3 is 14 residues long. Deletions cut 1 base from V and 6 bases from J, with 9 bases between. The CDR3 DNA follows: TGCGCCAGCAGCCAAGCAGTGCAGGCCGGGGAGCTGTTTTTT. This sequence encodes CASSQAVQAGELFF.

CDR3 nucleotide sequence: TGCGCCAGCAGCTTGAGAACGACAGGCGAGCAGTACTTC. This gives the protein CASSLRTTGEQYF. This chain connects TRBV5-1 to TRBJ2-7; D may be TRBD1 (6 bases). The V end was cut by 1 base, the J end by 6 bases, with 11 bases between. The length of the CDR3 is 13 residues. Germline assignment: CDR1 SGHRS and CDR2 YFSETQ.

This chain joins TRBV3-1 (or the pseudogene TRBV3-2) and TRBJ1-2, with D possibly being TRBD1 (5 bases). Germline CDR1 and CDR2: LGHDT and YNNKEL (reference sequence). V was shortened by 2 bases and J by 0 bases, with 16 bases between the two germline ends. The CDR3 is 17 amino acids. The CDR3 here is CASSQSRPGGANYGYTF. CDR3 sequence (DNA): TGTGCCAGCAGCCAATCCCGGCCGGGGGGAGCTAACTATGGCTACACCTTC.

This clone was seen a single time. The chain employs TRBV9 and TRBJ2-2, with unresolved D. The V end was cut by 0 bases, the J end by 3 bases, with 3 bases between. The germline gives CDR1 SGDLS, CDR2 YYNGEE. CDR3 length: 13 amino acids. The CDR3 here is CASSVVYTGELFF. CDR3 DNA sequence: TGTGCCAGCAGCGTAGTTTACACCGGGGAGCTGTTTTTT.